Ten or more counts support the clone carrying this T cell receptor (beta chain). What it binds is not known. The entry originates in a study of T cells in Graves' hyperthyroidism and ophthalmopathy. Whole-study context: Before any treatment, at initial diagnosis, peripheral blood was collected. Overall study findings and caveats: Most clonotypes that expanded in the thyroid above 0.001 also showed up in blood.

TCR beta CDR3 regions were amplified from RNA. The study used the HTBI primer set for a first-round RT-PCR of the TCR CDR3. One entry per CDR3 protein results from TCRdb running MiXCR on the multiplex PCR reads. The data contain hundreds of thousands of distinct CDR3 sequences, around 20% of them singletons. Uncontrolled infection, other autoimmune disease, pregnancy or lactation barred patients from enrollment. The CDR3 has 12 amino acids. The V gene lost 2 bases and the J gene lost 6 bases, with 8 bases spanning the gap. CDR1 and CDR2 (germline): MNHNS, SASEGT. Sequencing was done on a sample of blood. This receptor was identified in a woman between 45 and 65 years old with Graves' hyperthyroidism that later progressed to Graves' ophthalmopathy. The chain recombines TRBV6-1 with TRBJ2-7, with D possibly being TRBD1 (5 bases). The CDR3 DNA reads TGTGCCAGCAGTGAAAGGGGTCGCGAGCAGTACTTC. Translation: CASSERGREQYF.